Below are 29 T cell receptor beta chains sequenced from a single sample in a study of blood T cell repertoires in COVID-19 (dated by TCRdb to about 2020). The method behind the library was the immunoSEQ multiplex PCR assay. The table was pulled from immuneACCESS by TCRdb, which kept in-frame rearrangements only. Such tables lose some clones; where checked, under half of the loss comes from unresolved V genes, and the rest has no known cause. The sample table records approximately 170,000 clones; approximately 80% of these occur just once. Roughly 12% of the sample is taken by the ten largest. Sequencing was carried out using PBMCs or T cells enriched from blood (not recorded which). These TCRs come from a man over 45 who had recovered from COVID-19.

This chain joins TRBV12-3 or TRBV12-4 and TRBJ1-5; 7 bases agree with TRBD1. J gave up 7 bases and V 5 bases, and 5 bases lay outside the gene matches. The CDR3 runs to 13 residues. CDR3 DNA sequence: TGTGCCAGCAGTCTACAGGGGCAGCAGCCCCAGCATTTT. Its translation: CASSLQGQQPQHF.

The chain joins TRBV28 to TRBJ1-5; perhaps TRBD1 as D (5 bases). The CDR3 is 13 residues long. Trimming took 3 bases from V and 5 from J, leaving 8 bases between them. The germline CDR1 and CDR2 sequences are MDHEN and SYDVKM. CDR3: CASSFQGYQPQHF. The CDR3 DNA is TGTGCCAGCAGTTTCCAGGGATATCAGCCCCAGCATTTT. Full variable domain (remainder filled in from reference TRBV28 and TRBJ1-5): DVKVTQSSRYLVKRTGEKVFLECVQDMDHENMFWYRQDPGLGLRLIYFSYDVKMKEKGDIPEGYSVSREKKERFSLILESASTNQTSMYLCASSFQGYQPQHFGDGTRLSIL.

The chain has TRBV2 and TRBJ2-7, with D perhaps TRBD2 (5 bases). V was clipped by 3 bases and J by 0 bases, with 9 bases between them. The length of the CDR3 is 14 residues. CDR1 is SNHLY, CDR2 FYNNEI, per germline. CDR3 in amino acids: CASSDPGNSYEQYF. The CDR3 region has the DNA TGTGCCAGCAGTGACCCCGGGAACTCCTACGAGCAGTACTTC.

V and J are TRBV10-3 and TRBJ1-4; the D is unclear. V lost 4 bases, J lost 2 bases, and 5 bases lay in between. Germline V gives CDR1 ENHRY, CDR2 SYGVKD. The CDR3 is 13 amino acids. The CDR3 here is CAISAGTNEKLFF. CDR3 DNA sequence: TGTGCCATCAGTGCGGGGACTAATGAAAAACTGTTTTTT.

The V and J genes are TRBV29-1 and TRBJ1-1; D is uncertain. Germline lookup yields CDR1 SQVTM and CDR2 ANQGSEA. This CDR3 is 14 amino acids long. V was pared by 3 bases and J by 4 bases, with 15 bases between. CDR3 DNA sequence: TGCAGCGTTGAGAGGAGGGCTGGAACCACTGAAGCTTTCTTT. Its protein is CSVERRAGTTEAFF.

The rearrangement joins TRBV7-9 to TRBJ1-2; 7 bases align to TRBD1. This CDR3 has 14 residues. With 5 bases clipped from V and 3 bases from J, the junction kept 6 bases outside the gene matches. CDR1 is SEHNR and CDR2 is FQNEAQ in the germline V gene (reference sequence). CDR3 nucleotides: TGTGCCAGCAGCCCGGGACAGCGCTACTATGGCTACACCTTC. This codes for CASSPGQRYYGYTF.

The chain couples TRBV6-5 to TRBJ2-2; a weak D match, TRBD2 (6 bases). V was pared by 7 bases and J by 8 bases, with 11 bases between. The length of the CDR3 is 12 residues. Per germline, CDR1 MNHEY and CDR2 SVGAGI. The CDR3 DNA reads as TGTGCCAGCAATGCCCGGGGGGGGGAGCTGTTTTTT. This encodes CASNARGGELFF.

J is TRBJ2-3 and V is TRBV9; 10 bases are a match to TRBD1. In germline, CDR1 is SGDLS, CDR2 YYNGEE. J gave up 3 bases and V 0 bases, and 1 base lay outside the gene matches. The CDR3 sequence is 15 residues long. The chain's CDR3 is CASSVEGQGTDTQYF. Here the CDR3 DNA reads TGTGCCAGCAGCGTAGAGGGACAGGGGACAGATACGCAGTATTTT.

The rearrangement links TRBV7-9 to TRBJ1-1, with D possibly being TRBD1 (6 bases). The germline V and J ends were trimmed by 7 bases and 0 bases, with 9 bases remaining between them. The CDR3 extends over 13 amino acids. The germline V gene has CDR1 SEHNR and CDR2 FQNEAQ (reference sequence). CDR3 bases: TGTGCCAGCACCCAGGGGATGAACACTGAAGCTTTCTTT. It yields the protein CASTQGMNTEAFF.

The gene calls are TRBV6-5 and TRBJ2-7; the D gene is possibly TRBD2 (6 bases). Trimming took off 2 bases at V and 1 base at J, with 12 bases between the two ends. CDR1 is MNHEY, CDR2 SVGAGI, per germline. CDR3 length equals 15 residues. CDR3 nucleotides: TGTGCCAGCAGTTACGGGTCGCGGGGATCCTACGAGCAGTACTTC. This gives the protein CASSYGSRGSYEQYF.

The genes are TRBV27 and TRBJ1-1, with TRBD1 matching 8 bases. CDR3 length equals 14 residues. V shed 6 bases, J shed 1 base, and the junction held 4 bases outside the gene matches. Germline V lookup: CDR1 MNHEY, CDR2 SMNVEV (reference sequence). CDR3 nucleotides: TGTGCCAGCAGCCTGGACAGGGCGAACACTGAAGCTTTCTTT. Protein product: CASSLDRANTEAFF.

This clone was found a few times. V and J are TRBV27 and TRBJ2-7; TRBD2 is a possible D gene (5 bases). Germline V gene sequence: CDR1 MNHEY, CDR2 SMNVEV (reference sequence). Trimming removed 2 bases at V and 1 base at J, with 12 bases between. The CDR3 contains 15 residues. The CDR3 sequence is CASSLNGESSYEQYF. For the CDR3, the DNA is TGTGCCAGCAGTTTAAATGGGGAGTCTTCCTACGAGCAGTACTTC.

V usage is TRBV5-1 and J usage is TRBJ2-3; weak D call: TRBD1 (6 bases). CDR3 length: 15 amino acids. CDR1 and CDR2 (germline): SGHRS, YFSETQ. The V end lost 5 bases, the J end lost 0 bases, and 13 bases lay between the germline ends. CDR3 region: CASRVVGGSTDTQYF. Here the CDR3 DNA reads TGCGCCAGCAGAGTGGTAGGGGGAAGCACAGATACGCAGTATTTT.

The rearrangement uses TRBV29-1 and TRBJ2-7, with 8 positions matching TRBD1. The trim removed 2 bases at V and 3 bases at J, leaving 9 bases unmatched. The germline gives CDR1 SQVTM, CDR2 ANQGSEA. This CDR3 comprises 15 residues. The CDR3 sequence is CSVETRTGLNYEQYF. CDR3 nucleotide sequence: TGCAGCGTTGAAACCAGGACAGGGCTAAACTACGAGCAGTACTTC.

This clone showed up just once. The chain carries TRBV6-5 and TRBJ1-5; 7 nucleotides match TRBD1. Germline V CDR1 and CDR2: MNHEY, SVGAGI. V lost 6 bases, J lost 8 bases, and 10 bases stayed unmatched. The CDR3 loop spans 14 amino acids. The CDR3 DNA reads as TGTGCCAGCAGGGAGACAGGGAGGACGAAGCCCCAGCATTTT. Amino acid sequence: CASRETGRTKPQHF.

The chain employs TRBV28 and TRBJ1-4; D perhaps matches TRBD1 (5 bases). This CDR3 spans 14 amino acids. CDR1 is MDHEN and CDR2 is SYDVKM in the germline V gene. V lost 6 bases and J lost 7, with 15 bases in between. Written as DNA, the CDR3 is TGTGCCAGCAGCTCGACTGGCGGGGGTGAAAAACTGTTTTTT. It yields the protein CASSSTGGGEKLFF. Full variable domain (rest looked up from reference TRBV28 and TRBJ1-4): DVKVTQSSRYLVKRTGEKVFLECVQDMDHENMFWYRQDPGLGLRLIYFSYDVKMKEKGDIPEGYSVSREKKERFSLILESASTNQTSMYLCASSSTGGGEKLFFGSGTQLSVL.

The V gene is TRBV7-2, the J gene TRBJ1-5; D gene uncertain. The V gene's germline CDR1 is SGHTA and CDR2 FQGNSA. The CDR3 is 15 amino acids. V was shortened by 5 bases and J by 4 bases, with 15 bases between the two germline ends. The DNA for the CDR3 is TGTGCCAGCAGCCAAGCCCCCGAGGGTAATCAGCCCCAGCATTTT. Residues: CASSQAPEGNQPQHF.

V usage is TRBV13 and J usage is TRBJ1-3, with 7 bases matching TRBD1. Germline CDR1 PRHDT, CDR2 FYEKMQ (reference sequence). This CDR3 spans 17 amino acids. The trim removed 4 bases at V and 0 bases at J, leaving 9 bases unmatched. In DNA, the CDR3 is TGTGCCAGCAGCTCACGACAGGGCCCTCGCTCTGGAAACACCATATATTTT. Protein product: CASSSRQGPRSGNTIYF. The variable domain in full, completed from reference TRBV13 and TRBJ1-3, reads AAGVIQSPRHLIKEKRETATLKCYPIPRHDTVYWYQQGPGQDPQFLISFYEKMQSDKGSIPDRFSAQQFSDYHSELNMSSLELGDSALYFCASSSRQGPRSGNTIYFGEGSWLTVV.

The genes are TRBV25-1 and TRBJ1-2; D is undetermined. Germline V gene lookup returns CDR1 MGHDK and CDR2 SYGVNS. The V end was cut by 5 bases, the J end by 4 bases, with 11 bases between. The CDR3 totals 13 residues. The CDR3 nucleotides are TGTGCCAGCAGTATATACGGGAGCTATGGCTACACCTTC. This codes for CASSIYGSYGYTF.

This clone was detected only once. The V gene is TRBV5-1, the J gene TRBJ2-7; 10 bases fit TRBD2. After removal of 0 bases from V and 4 bases from J, the junction contained 1 base not matched to a gene. The CDR3 runs 14 residues. Germline CDR1 reads SGHRS; CDR2 reads YFSETQ. CDR3 DNA: TGCGCCAGCAGCTTGGGAGCGGGGGGGTACGAGCAGTACTTC. Residues: CASSLGAGGYEQYF.

The CDR3 DNA follows: TGTGCCAGCAGCTCCAGCCTTGGGGAGTCAGATACGCAGTATTTT. Translating it yields CASSSSLGESDTQYF. V is TRBV7-3 and J is TRBJ2-3, with a tentative D call TRBD2 (5 bases). In germline, CDR1 is SGHTA, CDR2 FQGTGA. Trimming shortened V by 4 bases and J by 4 bases, and 15 bases separated the two germline ends. This CDR3 spans 15 amino acids.

The chain has TRBV5-1 and TRBJ2-5, with D perhaps TRBD1 (6 bases). This CDR3 region has 15 residues. V lost 2 bases and J 1 base, leaving 12 bases between the germline ends. Germline-derived CDR1 and CDR2 are SGHRS and YFSETQ. The CDR3, as DNA: TGCGCCAGCAGCTTTGGCAGGGGTTTCCAAGAGACCCAGTACTTC. It yields the protein CASSFGRGFQETQYF.

The chain recombines TRBV19 with TRBJ2-7; TRBD1 might be the D (5 bases). The V and J ends lost 4 bases and 1 base respectively, with 11 bases between them. Per the germline V gene, CDR1 is LNHDA and CDR2 is SQIVND (reference sequence). This CDR3 is 14 amino acids long. CDR3 sequence reads: CASSRLTESYEQYF. CDR3 in DNA: TGTGCCAGTAGTAGGTTGACAGAGTCCTACGAGCAGTACTTC.

This clone appeared a single time. The rearrangement joins TRBV6-5 to TRBJ2-7, with TRBD1 matching over 9 bases. The CDR3 contains 12 residues. Trimming took 11 bases from V and 6 from J; bases not matched to a gene: 8. The germline V gene has CDR1 MNHEY and CDR2 SVGAGI. This CDR3 reads CASGQGKSEQYF. DNA for the CDR3: TGTGCCTCGGGACAGGGCAAGTCCGAGCAGTACTTC.

The chain recombines TRBV4-1 with TRBJ2-3, with D possibly being TRBD1 (5 bases). This CDR3 has 18 residues. With 0 bases removed from V and 2 bases from J, the gap between germline ends came to 18 bases. Germline lookup yields CDR1 MGHRA and CDR2 YSYEKL. The DNA of the CDR3 is TGCGCCAGCAGCCAAGAATTGGTCAGGGCCCTGGTCACAGATACGCAGTATTTT. Protein product: CASSQELVRALVTDTQYF.

The chain uses TRBV7-9 and TRBJ2-2; D not resolved. Germline CDR1 and CDR2: SEHNR and FQNEAQ (reference sequence). This CDR3 has 15 residues. V was clipped by 2 bases and J by 7 bases, with 14 bases between them. The CDR3 DNA reads TGTGCCAGCAGCTTATCGGCAGCCCGCGGCGGGGAGCTGTTTTTT. Its protein product is CASSLSAARGGELFF.

Here the CDR3 DNA reads TGTGCCAGCAGTTTCCCCGCGACGACAGAATCCTACGAGCAGTACTTC. It yields the protein CASSFPATTESYEQYF. V usage is TRBV28 and J usage is TRBJ2-7, with D possibly being TRBD1 (5 bases). CDR1 and CDR2 (germline): MDHEN, SYDVKM. The length of the CDR3 is 16 residues. V was shortened by 3 bases and J by 1 base, with 16 bases between the two germline ends. Based on the CDR3 plus reference TRBV28 and TRBJ2-7, the full variable domain is DVKVTQSSRYLVKRTGEKVFLECVQDMDHENMFWYRQDPGLGLRLIYFSYDVKMKEKGDIPEGYSVSREKKERFSLILESASTNQTSMYLCASSFPATTESYEQYFGPGTRLTVT.

The chain carries TRBV7-9 and TRBJ1-2, with a possible D match to TRBD1 (6 bases). The germline V gene encodes CDR1 SEHNR and CDR2 FQNEAQ (reference sequence). The CDR3 contains 15 residues. Between the trimmed V and J ends, which lost 5 bases and 3 bases, there was a span of 16 bases. The CDR3 nucleotides are TGTGCCAGCAGCCGGACAGAGACCACTTACTATGGCTACACCTTC. It is translated as CASSRTETTYYGYTF.

The chain links TRBV5-6 to TRBJ1-2; TRBD1 agrees at 10 bases. Per germline, CDR1 SGHDT and CDR2 YYEEEE. The CDR3 is 13 residues long. J lost 5 bases, V lost 4 bases, and 2 bases had no gene match. The CDR3 is CASSPGQGYGYTF. DNA for the CDR3: TGTGCCAGCAGCCCGGGACAGGGGTATGGCTACACCTTC.